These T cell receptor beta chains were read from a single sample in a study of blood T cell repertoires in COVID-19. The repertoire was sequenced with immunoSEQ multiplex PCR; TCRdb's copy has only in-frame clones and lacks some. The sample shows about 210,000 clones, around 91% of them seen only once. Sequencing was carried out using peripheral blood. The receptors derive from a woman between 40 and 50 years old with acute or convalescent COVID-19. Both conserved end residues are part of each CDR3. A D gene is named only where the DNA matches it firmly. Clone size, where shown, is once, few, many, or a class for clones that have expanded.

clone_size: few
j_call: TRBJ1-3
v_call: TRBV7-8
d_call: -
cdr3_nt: TGTGCCAGCAGCTTAGAAGGGGCCTCATACTCTGGAAACACCATATATTTT
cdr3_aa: CASSLEGASYSGNTIYF

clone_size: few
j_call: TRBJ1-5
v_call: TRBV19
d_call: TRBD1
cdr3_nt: TGTGCCAGTAATTCTCGACAGGGTAGAGCCCGGGATCAGCCCCAGCATTTT
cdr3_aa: CASNSRQGRARDQPQHF

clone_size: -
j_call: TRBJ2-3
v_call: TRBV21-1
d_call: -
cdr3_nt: TGTGCCAGCAACCCGGGGGGTCCCTGGCTGGATACGCAGTATTTT
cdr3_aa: CASNPGGPWLDTQYF

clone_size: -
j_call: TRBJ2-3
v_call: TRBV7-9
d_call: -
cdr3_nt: TGTGCCAGCAGCTCCGCGGGGGCCTTCACAGATACGCAGTATTTT
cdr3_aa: CASSSAGAFTDTQYF

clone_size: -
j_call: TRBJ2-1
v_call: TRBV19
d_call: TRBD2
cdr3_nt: TGTGCCAGTAGGGCTAGCGGGGACTCCTACAATGAGCAGTTCTTC
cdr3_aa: CASRASGDSYNEQFF

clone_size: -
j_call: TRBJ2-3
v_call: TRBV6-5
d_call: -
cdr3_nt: TGTGCCAGCAGTTACTCCGGTACTTCCACAGATACGCAGTATTTT
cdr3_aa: CASSYSGTSTDTQYF

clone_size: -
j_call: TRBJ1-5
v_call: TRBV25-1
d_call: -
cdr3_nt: TGTGCCAGCAGTGTGGCGGGTAGGCAGCCCCAGCATTTT
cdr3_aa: CASSVAGRQPQHF

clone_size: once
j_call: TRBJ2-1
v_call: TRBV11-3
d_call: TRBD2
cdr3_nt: TGTGCCAGCAGCTTAGATCGGGGGGTGAACAATGAGCAGTTCTTC
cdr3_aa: CASSLDRGVNNEQFF

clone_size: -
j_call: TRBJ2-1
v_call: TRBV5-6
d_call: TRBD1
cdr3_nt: TGTGCCAGCAGCTTACGGGACAGATATTACAATGAGCAGTTCTTC
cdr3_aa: CASSLRDRYYNEQFF

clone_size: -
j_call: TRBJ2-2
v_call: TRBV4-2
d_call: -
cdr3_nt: TGTGCCAGCAGCCAAGAAGTACTAGCGAACACCGGGGAGCTGTTTTTT
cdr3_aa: CASSQEVLANTGELFF

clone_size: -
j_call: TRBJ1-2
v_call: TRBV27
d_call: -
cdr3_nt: TGTGCCAGCAGTCCTCAAATGCCGGGCTATGGCTACACCTTC
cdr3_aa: CASSPQMPGYGYTF

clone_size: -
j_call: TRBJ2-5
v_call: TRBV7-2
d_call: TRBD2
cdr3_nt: TGTGCCAGCAGCTCCCCTCCGGGGGATAGCGGGGGCAGGGAGACCCAGTACTTC
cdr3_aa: CASSSPPGDSGGRETQYF

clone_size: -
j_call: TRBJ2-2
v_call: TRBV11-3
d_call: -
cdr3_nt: TGTGCCAGCAGCTTATATGGAGACACCGGGGAGCTGTTTTTT
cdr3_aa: CASSLYGDTGELFF

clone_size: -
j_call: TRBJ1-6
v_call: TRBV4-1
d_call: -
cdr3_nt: TGCGCCAGCAGCCGAAGGGGTACCTCACCCCTCCACTTT
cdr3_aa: CASSRRGTSPLHF

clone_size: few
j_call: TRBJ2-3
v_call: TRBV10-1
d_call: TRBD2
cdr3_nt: TGCGCCAGCACAGGGCCGGGGGGGGTTTCAGATACGCAGTATTTT
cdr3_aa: CASTGPGGVSDTQYF

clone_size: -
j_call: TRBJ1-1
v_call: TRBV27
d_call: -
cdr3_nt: TGTGCCAGCAGTATACCGACAGGCCAAGCTTTCTTT
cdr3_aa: CASSIPTGQAFF

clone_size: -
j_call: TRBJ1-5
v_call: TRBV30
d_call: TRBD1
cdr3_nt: TGTGCCTGGAGTACAGGGGGCGGACAGCCCCAGCATTTT
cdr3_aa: CAWSTGGGQPQHF

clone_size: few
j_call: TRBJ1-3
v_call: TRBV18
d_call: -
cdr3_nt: TGTGCCAGCTCACCTCGACAGGCCCAGAAGGACACCATATATTTT
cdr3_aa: CASSPRQAQKDTIYF

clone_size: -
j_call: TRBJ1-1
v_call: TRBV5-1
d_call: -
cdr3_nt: TGCGCCAGCAGCTCCCAGACACAGAACACTGAAGCTTTCTTT
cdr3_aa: CASSSQTQNTEAFF

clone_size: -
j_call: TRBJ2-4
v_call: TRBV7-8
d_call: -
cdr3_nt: TGTGCCAGCAGCGGGGGGAGCCTAACCAAAAACATTCAGTACTTC
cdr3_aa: CASSGGSLTKNIQYF

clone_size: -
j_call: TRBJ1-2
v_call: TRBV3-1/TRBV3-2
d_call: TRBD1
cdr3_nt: TGTGCCAGCAGCGCACAGGGGAACTATGGCTACACCTTC
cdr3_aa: CASSAQGNYGYTF

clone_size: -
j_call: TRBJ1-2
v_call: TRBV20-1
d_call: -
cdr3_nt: TGCAGTGCTAGTGAATACAGGATGCTAGGCTATGGCTACACCTTC
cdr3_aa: CSASEYRMLGYGYTF

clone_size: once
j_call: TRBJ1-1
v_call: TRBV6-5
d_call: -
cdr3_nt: TGTGCCAGCAGTTACTCGGGGGGGCCAACCACCTTCTTT
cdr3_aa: CASSYSGGPTTFF

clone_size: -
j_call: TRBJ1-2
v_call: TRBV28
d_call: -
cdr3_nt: TGTGCCATCCGCCGGACAGCTACGAGAGGCTACACCTTC
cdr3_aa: CAIRRTATRGYTF

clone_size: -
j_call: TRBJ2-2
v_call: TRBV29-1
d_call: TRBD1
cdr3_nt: TGCAGCGTAGAAACGGACAGGGGGCATGCCGGGGAGCTGTTTTTT
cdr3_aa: CSVETDRGHAGELFF

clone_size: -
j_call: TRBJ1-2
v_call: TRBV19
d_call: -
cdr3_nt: TGTGCCAGTAGTATATGGGAGGCAGGAGCCGTTTCCTATGGCTACACCTTC
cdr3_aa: CASSIWEAGAVSYGYTF

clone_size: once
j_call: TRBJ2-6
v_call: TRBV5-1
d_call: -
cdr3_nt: TGCGCCAGCTTCGACCAGGGGTCTGGGGCCAACGTCCTGACTTTC
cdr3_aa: CASFDQGSGANVLTF

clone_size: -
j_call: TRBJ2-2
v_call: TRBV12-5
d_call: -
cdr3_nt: TGTGCTACCCAACACCCCACGAACACCGGGGAGCTGTTTTTT
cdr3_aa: CATQHPTNTGELFF

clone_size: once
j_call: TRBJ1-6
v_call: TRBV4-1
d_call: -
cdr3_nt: TGCGCCAGCAGCCAAGATTGGGCAGGGTACTCACCCCTCCACTTT
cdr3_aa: CASSQDWAGYSPLHF